This TCR beta chain stems from a study of blood T cell repertoires in COVID-19. Produced via immunoSEQ multiplex PCR; TCRdb's table is partial and in-frame only. The repertoire includes more than 25,000 clones, around 86% of them detected once, and 7.5% to 8.5% sits in the top ten. CDR3 length: 16 residues. The V gene end was trimmed by 5 bases and the J gene end by 0 bases; junction bases not matched to a gene: 6. The germline gives CDR1 SEHNR, CDR2 FQNEAQ (reference sequence). The clonotype comes from a man aged 50-59 years with active COVID-19. The sample consisted of peripheral blood. The chain is built from TRBV7-9 and TRBJ1-4; 7 bases line up with TRBD1. CDR3 residues: CASSLGTASTNEKLFF. In DNA, the CDR3 is TGTGCCAGCAGCCTGGGGACAGCTTCAACTAATGAAAAACTGTTTTTT.